One sample yielded the 25 T cell receptor beta chains listed below, sequenced in a study of technical replicates of blood from a few donors. The data were produced by immunoSEQ multiplex PCR, yet TCRdb's version contains in-frame clones alone and is incomplete. The repertoire holds over 9,000 clones, 91% seen once, with less than 9.5% in the top ten. Sequences were obtained from PBMCs. These receptor sequences come from a human donor in good health.

The rearrangement uses TRBV10-3 and TRBJ2-2, with TRBD2 matching over 12 bases. CDR1 ENHRY and CDR2 SYGVKD come from the germline V gene. V lost 10 bases to trimming and J lost 5 bases; unmatched junction nucleotides: 2. This CDR3 is built from 13 residues. CDR3 amino acids: CATGLAGTGELFF. As DNA, the CDR3 is TGTGCCACCGGACTAGCGGGAACCGGGGAGCTGTTTTTT.

The CDR3 nucleotides are TGTGCCAGCAGTTCAGGACTAGCTCTGGAGACCCAGTACTTC. Its protein product is CASSSGLALETQYF. This chain connects TRBV27 to TRBJ2-5; 8 bases line up with TRBD2. The V gene end was trimmed by 4 bases and the J gene end by 5 bases; junction bases not matched to a gene: 6. CDR1 is MNHEY and CDR2 is SMNVEV in the germline V gene (reference sequence). This CDR3 has 14 residues.

This clone was found a few times. The chain carries TRBV27 and TRBJ1-5; 8 bases fit TRBD1. Trimming at V came to 6 bases and at J to 8 bases, leaving 6 bases not matched to a gene. The germline gives CDR1 MNHEY, CDR2 SMNVEV (reference sequence). This CDR3 spans 13 amino acids. The CDR3 nucleotides are TGTGCCAGCAGCCCAGGGGGCGGGAAGCCCCAGCATTTT. This codes for CASSPGGGKPQHF.

This chain links TRBV4-1 with TRBJ1-5; D unclear. The CDR3 has 15 residues. Germline V gene data show CDR1 as MGHRA and CDR2 as YSYEKL. V lost 1 base and J lost 2, with 9 bases in between. CDR3 bases: TGCGCCAGCAGCCAAGGCGAGGTGGGCAATCAGCCCCAGCATTTT. Its protein is CASSQGEVGNQPQHF.

This rearrangement joins TRBV25-1 to TRBJ2-3; the D gene is possibly TRBD1 (5 bases). Trimming removed 7 bases from V and 4 bases from J, with 9 bases in between. This CDR3 is 12 amino acids long. Germline V CDR1 and CDR2: MGHDK, SYGVNS. The CDR3 protein is CASKPQADTQYF. The DNA for the CDR3 is TGTGCCAGCAAGCCACAGGCAGATACGCAGTATTTT.

This clone was counted only a few times. The V call is TRBV4-1, the J call TRBJ1-4; the D gene is possibly TRBD1 (6 bases). Germline CDR1 is MGHRA and CDR2 is YSYEKL. This CDR3 contains 15 residues. V shed 0 bases and J shed 8 bases, with 13 bases lying between them. The CDR3 region has the DNA TGCGCCAGCAGCCAAGATACAGGGCGAGAAGAAAAACTGTTTTTT. Translating it yields CASSQDTGREEKLFF.

The V and J genes are TRBV28 and TRBJ2-1; 11 nucleotides agree with TRBD2. The CDR3 loop spans 15 amino acids. Unmatched junction bases numbered 5, after V lost 7 bases and J lost 3 bases. In germline, CDR1 is MDHEN, CDR2 SYDVKM. The CDR3 loop is CASTSGTSGYNEQFF. For the CDR3, the DNA is TGTGCCAGCACCTCCGGGACTAGCGGCTACAATGAGCAGTTCTTC.

The chain joins TRBV30 to TRBJ2-5; a weak D match, TRBD1 (6 bases). The CDR3 runs to 12 residues. V lost 5 bases and J 4 bases, leaving 11 bases between the germline ends. CDR1 and CDR2 from the germline V gene are GTSNPN and SVGIG (reference sequence). The CDR3 spells CAWETGGETQYF. CDR3 coding DNA: TGTGCCTGGGAGACAGGAGGAGAGACCCAGTACTTC.

The rearrangement joins TRBV19 to TRBJ1-2; 11 bases are shared with TRBD1. The germline CDR1 and CDR2 sequences are LNHDA and SQIVND (reference sequence). The CDR3 sequence is 14 residues long. V lost 6 bases and J lost 5; bases outside the gene matches: 5. The CDR3 reads CASRSGQGDYGYTF. The CDR3 DNA sequence: TGTGCCAGTAGATCGGGACAGGGGGATTATGGCTACACCTTC.

The rearrangement joins TRBV2 to TRBJ2-7; 11 nucleotides align to TRBD2. Germline trimming cut 6 bases from V and 2 bases from J; bases unmatched to any gene: 6. The CDR3 contains 15 residues. CDR1 is SNHLY and CDR2 is FYNNEI in the germline V gene. The CDR3 DNA reads as TGTGCCAGCAGGGGGGGACTAGCGGTACCCTACGAGCAGTACTTC. It translates to CASRGGLAVPYEQYF.

The chain employs TRBV29-1 and TRBJ1-1; 7 nucleotides align to TRBD1. This CDR3 has 17 residues. In germline, CDR1 is SQVTM, CDR2 ANQGSEA. With V trimmed by 1 base and J by 0 bases, 11 bases remained unmatched. For the CDR3, the DNA is TGCAGCGTTGAAGGAGCGTCGGGACAGTCGATGAACACTGAAGCTTTCTTT. Protein: CSVEGASGQSMNTEAFF. Using reference TRBV29-1 and TRBJ1-1 for the parts outside the CDR3, the full variable domain is SAVISQKPSRDICQRGTSLTIQCQVDSQVTMMFWYRQQPGQSLTLIATANQGSEATYESGFVIDKFPISRPNLTFSTLTVSNMSPEDSSIYLCSVEGASGQSMNTEAFFGQGTRLTVV.

The chain links TRBV7-6 to TRBJ2-5; D is perhaps TRBD1 (6 bases). Between the trimmed V and J ends, which lost 6 bases and 1 base, there was a span of 9 bases. CDR3 size: 13 residues. The germline CDR1 and CDR2 sequences are SGHVS and FNYEAQ. The CDR3 nucleotides read TGTGCCAGCAGTCGGACAGTCCAAGAGACCCAGTACTTC. The encoded protein is CASSRTVQETQYF.

This clone was detected once. The chain has TRBV28 and TRBJ2-7; 7 nucleotides match TRBD1. CDR3 length equals 13 residues. Germline loops: CDR1 MDHEN, CDR2 SYDVKM. Trimming removed 7 bases from V and 6 bases from J; junction bases left unmatched: 9. CDR3 bases: TGTGCCAGCATAGGGGGCTTGGGGCCCGAGCAGTACTTC. Its protein product is CASIGGLGPEQYF.

The chain carries TRBV6-1 and TRBJ1-4, with TRBD1 identical over 8 bases. The junction had 12 bases not matched to a gene; V was cut back by 3 bases and J by 0 bases. The germline gives CDR1 MNHNS, CDR2 SASEGT. This CDR3 contains 19 residues. Here the CDR3 reads CASSEVRVQGAATNEKLFF. The CDR3 DNA follows: TGTGCCAGCAGTGAGGTTAGGGTGCAGGGGGCCGCAACTAATGAAAAACTGTTTTTT.

The rearrangement uses TRBV28 and TRBJ2-7; tentative D call: TRBD2 (6 bases). Trimming took 3 bases from V and 3 from J, leaving 6 bases between them. Germline lookup yields CDR1 MDHEN and CDR2 SYDVKM. This CDR3 spans 12 amino acids. The CDR3 DNA follows: TGTGCCAGCAGTTTGGAGGGCTACGAGCAGTACTTC. Residues: CASSLEGYEQYF. The full variable domain, in which reference TRBV28 and TRBJ2-7 provide the parts outside the CDR3, is DVKVTQSSRYLVKRTGEKVFLECVQDMDHENMFWYRQDPGLGLRLIYFSYDVKMKEKGDIPEGYSVSREKKERFSLILESASTNQTSMYLCASSLEGYEQYFGPGTRLTVT.

The J gene is TRBJ2-3, the V gene TRBV29-1; TRBD2 aligns across 8 bases. The ends lost 3 bases at V and 1 base at J; junction bases unmatched: 6. The CDR3 consists of 15 residues. CDR1 and CDR2 (germline): SQVTM, ANQGSEA. The CDR3 here is CSVDRTSLRTDTQYF. The CDR3 DNA is TGCAGCGTTGATCGGACTAGCCTACGCACAGATACGCAGTATTTT.

This clone was found a few times. The genes are TRBV21-1 and TRBJ2-7; the table assigns TRBD1, which was not confirmed against the DNA. TRBV21-1 is annotated as a pseudogene. The CDR3 has 13 amino acids. The DNA of the CDR3 is TGTGCCAGCAGCAAAAAGACAGGGGGCGAGCAGTACTTC. It specifies CASSKKTGGEQYF.

J is TRBJ1-1 and V is TRBV28, with D possibly being TRBD1 (5 bases). CDR1 and CDR2 from the germline V gene are MDHEN and SYDVKM. This CDR3 has 14 amino acids. Deletions cut 5 bases from V and 6 bases from J, with 16 bases between. CDR3 sequence: CASSPPAGRSEAFF. For the CDR3, the DNA is TGTGCCAGCAGTCCCCCAGCAGGGAGGTCTGAAGCTTTCTTT. The full variable domain, in which reference TRBV28 and TRBJ1-1 provide the parts outside the CDR3, is DVKVTQSSRYLVKRTGEKVFLECVQDMDHENMFWYRQDPGLGLRLIYFSYDVKMKEKGDIPEGYSVSREKKERFSLILESASTNQTSMYLCASSPPAGRSEAFFGQGTRLTVV.

V and J are TRBV27 and TRBJ2-1, with 7 bases matching TRBD2. CDR1 and CDR2 from the germline V gene are MNHEY and SMNVEV (reference sequence). After removal of 6 bases from V and 5 bases from J, the junction contained 7 bases not matched to a gene. The CDR3 sequence is 14 residues long. The CDR3 is CASSGLVSHNEQFF. The CDR3, as DNA: TGTGCCAGCAGCGGACTAGTAAGCCACAATGAGCAGTTCTTC.

The J gene is TRBJ1-1, the V gene TRBV5-1, with a tentative D call TRBD1 (6 bases). The CDR3 extends over 16 amino acids. Trimming cost V 0 bases and J 1 base, with 13 bases left between them. Germline-derived CDR1 and CDR2 are SGHRS and YFSETQ. This CDR3 reads CASSLVAGAPNTEAFF. CDR3 DNA: TGCGCCAGCAGCTTGGTCGCAGGGGCCCCGAACACTGAAGCTTTCTTT.

The CDR3 loop is CASSSQGASGYTF. CDR3 nucleotides: TGCGCCAGCAGCTCACAGGGGGCGTCTGGCTACACCTTC. This chain uses TRBV5-1 with TRBJ1-2; 9 nucleotides align to TRBD1. Germline CDR1 and CDR2: SGHRS and YFSETQ. The length of the CDR3 is 13 residues. After removal of 3 bases from V and 7 bases from J, the junction contained 4 bases not matched to a gene.

This sequence joins TRBV27 and TRBJ2-7, with 15 bases that match TRBD2. CDR1 is MNHEY, CDR2 SMNVEV, per germline (reference sequence). V trimming: 5 bases; J trimming: 5 bases; junction bases outside the gene matches: 13. The CDR3 covers 18 residues. The CDR3 DNA reads as TGTGCCAGCAGTGCCCGGACTAGCGGGAGGGCCATCACCCACGAGCAGTACTTC. Its protein product is CASSARTSGRAITHEQYF.

The rearrangement joins TRBV29-1 to TRBJ2-3, with 7 positions matching TRBD2. This CDR3 has 13 amino acids. CDR1 is SQVTM, CDR2 ANQGSEA, per germline. The J segment lost 3 bases and the V segment lost 5 bases, leaving 5 bases of the junction unmatched. CDR3 amino acids: CSVIGLGTDTQYF. The CDR3 DNA is TGCAGCGTTATTGGACTAGGGACAGATACGCAGTATTTT.

The chain carries TRBV13 and TRBJ2-7; TRBD1 aligns across 9 bases. Trimming at V came to 5 bases and at J to 0 bases, leaving 5 bases not matched to a gene. There are 15 residues in the CDR3. The germline gives CDR1 PRHDT, CDR2 FYEKMQ (reference sequence). CDR3: CASSAGQGYSYEQYF. In DNA, the CDR3 is TGTGCCAGCAGCGCGGGACAGGGATACTCCTACGAGCAGTACTTC.

The chain employs TRBV29-1 and TRBJ2-7; 8 positions match TRBD2. The J segment lost 2 bases and the V segment lost 4 bases, leaving 7 bases of the junction unmatched. CDR1 is SQVTM, CDR2 ANQGSEA, per germline. CDR3 length equals 14 residues. Here the CDR3 reads CSVVQTGLAYEQYF. The DNA for the CDR3 is TGCAGCGTTGTGCAGACGGGACTAGCCTACGAGCAGTACTTC.